This note documents a single TCR beta chain sequence. This clone was counted only a few times. Its cognate antigen has yet to be identified. It has no much larger one-base neighbor in the sample; base qualities were not kept. In the same sample, other DNA sequences code for this CDR3. The sample originates from a study of blood T cell repertoires in COVID-19 (dated by TCRdb to the early 2020s). Background on the whole study: Samples covering the acute and convalescent phases of COVID-19 were provided by collaborators in the United States, Italy and Spain. The material from the prospective study consisted of cDNA or gDNA derived from T cells, B-cell-depleted T cells, or PBMCs. Subjects who had been exposed to COVID-19, were actively infected with it, or had recovered from it provided the deeply sampled blood TCRbeta repertoires that made up the dataset. A freely available public database, intended as a resource for researchers studying the immune response to SARS-CoV-2, is where the repertoires were released. The samples were drawn from the first 160 participants of the ongoing ImmuneRACE study and from 1,254 subjects provided by 6 global collaborators. Sample metadata almost always included a de-identified subject ID, COVID-19 status, age in years and sex. Where HLA class I and class II types were available, the types were taken from metadata supplied by the sample provider, not from assay-based typing. Study-wide conclusions, independent of this receptor: The quantity of clinical and demographic metadata differed by source and by participant and was supplied without curation.

The immunoSEQ Assay, a bias-controlled multiplex PCR, was used to amplify TCRbeta CDR3 regions from genomic DNA. On the authors' methods: The number of nucleated cells in each sample was estimated from the amplification of reference gene primers within the assay. To quantify the absolute abundance of each unique TCRbeta CDR3 rearrangement, sequence reads were collapsed and filtered. Productive Simpson clonality was computed per sample as the square root of Simpson's diversity index over productive rearrangements. In its TCRdb copy, this immuneACCESS table keeps in-frame sequences only and misses some clones. Where compared with another copy, unresolved V genes explain less than half of these, and the others have no known cause. V, J and clone size were drawn from that table, and D and trimming were deduced from the DNA. This sample holds around 160,000 clones; about 84% were observed only once. The top ten hold 10% to 15% of the sample.

The CDR3 runs 12 residues from the cysteine to the phenylalanine. Only the CDR3 DNA stays, 36 bases, in frame from base 1. Cut back by 4 bases and 2 bases, the V and J ends lie 9 bases apart. From a lookup of the germline V gene, CDR1 and CDR2 are SQVTM and ANQGSEA. The collaborating institutions used their own protocols to collect whole blood in K2EDTA tubes. Collaborator samples were shipped for TCRbeta analysis as frozen whole blood, isolated PBMCs, or DNA extracted from either sample type. This receptor was taken from a man in his sixties with active or convalescent COVID-19. Material: peripheral blood. The sequence joins TRBV29-1 to TRBJ2-7, and possibly TRBD2, on 5 matching bases. The CDR3 region has the sequence CSVADGTYEQYF. The sequence in DNA is TGCAGCGTTGCAGACGGGACCTACGAGCAGTACTTC.